Listed below are T cell receptor beta chains from one sample, sequenced in a study of T cell repertoires and HLA-DP antigens. These TCRs are of unknown antigen specificity. Repertoires were generated with immunoSEQ multiplex PCR, while TCRdb's copy carries only in-frame clones and drops some. The sample contains around 100,000 clones, over 90% of which appear only once. What was sequenced was CD4+ T cells from PBMCs. The receptors originated from a woman aged 18 to 35 in good health and CMV-seronegative. The CDR3 runs from the conserved cysteine through the conserved F or W. Fields, in order: V gene, D gene, clone size, J gene, CDR3 protein, CDR3 DNA. The D gene is left open where the match is weak. Some rows have no size entry. The others give once, few or many, or a class for an expanded clone.

>TRBV5-6|TRBD1|.|TRBJ1-1
CASSTHLPGQGFSAAFF
TGTGCCAGCAGCACCCACCTACCGGGACAGGGATTCTCGGCAGCTTTCTTT
>TRBV28|TRBD1|.|TRBJ1-1
CASSSAGTVNTEAFF
TGTGCCAGCAGTTCTGCCGGGACAGTGAACACTGAAGCTTTCTTT
>TRBV28|.|once|TRBJ1-6
CASSSLYNSPLHF
TGTGCCAGCTCTTCTCTCTATAATTCACCCCTCCACTTT
>TRBV6-4|.|once|TRBJ2-7
CASTPWGGHYEQYF
TGTGCCAGCACCCCATGGGGCGGCCACTACGAGCAGTACTTC
>TRBV5-1|.|.|TRBJ2-4
CASSSVGSNIQYF
TGCGCCAGCAGTTCGGTGGGCTCAAACATTCAGTACTTC
>TRBV20-1|.|once|TRBJ1-4
CSPERDEKLFF
TGCAGTCCCGAGAGGGATGAAAAACTGTTTTTT
>TRBV5-4|.|once|TRBJ2-1
CASSLTPGNYNEQFF
TGTGCCAGCAGCTTGACGCCAGGGAATTACAATGAGCAGTTCTTC
>TRBV15|.|.|TRBJ1-4
CATSRDVEKLFF
TGTGCCACCAGCAGAGATGTGGAAAAACTGTTTTTT
>TRBV29-1|TRBD2|once|TRBJ2-3
CSVEGTSGGTSTSTDTQYF
TGCAGCGTTGAGGGGACTAGCGGGGGGACCAGCACGAGCACAGATACGCAGTATTTT
>TRBV6-5|TRBD1|.|TRBJ1-4
CASRGDRPHEKLFF
TGTGCCAGCAGGGGGGACAGGCCGCATGAAAAACTGTTTTTT
>TRBV14|.|.|TRBJ2-5
CASSQDVGVAETQYF
TGTGCCAGCAGCCAAGACGTGGGGGTGGCAGAGACCCAGTACTTC
>TRBV5-4|TRBD1|.|TRBJ1-2
CASKGAGSYYGYTF
TGTGCCAGCAAGGGGGCAGGGTCATACTATGGCTACACCTTC
>TRBV6-6|.|.|TRBJ1-5
CASRRQISNQPQHF
TGTGCCAGCAGGAGACAGATTAGCAATCAGCCCCAGCATTTT
>TRBV2|TRBD1|.|TRBJ1-6
CASSLRTGGNSPLHF
TGTGCCAGCAGTCTCCGGACAGGGGGTAATTCACCCCTCCACTTT
>TRBV7-3|TRBD2|.|TRBJ2-1
CASSMGLAGYNEQFF
TGTGCCAGCAGCATGGGACTAGCGGGATACAATGAGCAGTTCTTC
>TRBV7-3|TRBD2|.|TRBJ2-1
CASSLTASGDNEQFF
TGTGCCAGCAGCTTAACGGCTAGCGGGGACAATGAGCAGTTCTTC
>TRBV18|.|.|TRBJ2-2
CASSPSTGSNTGELFF
TGTGCCAGCTCACCATCGACAGGTTCGAACACCGGGGAGCTGTTTTTT
>TRBV2|TRBD1|.|TRBJ1-4
CASSVLGTGNEKLFF
TGTGCCAGCAGTGTTTTGGGGACAGGGAATGAAAAACTGTTTTTT
>TRBV5-6|TRBD1|.|TRBJ2-7
CASSGRQGSYEQYF
TGTGCCAGCAGCGGGAGACAGGGATCCTACGAGCAGTACTTC
>TRBV28|.|.|TRBJ2-6
CASMSGANVLTF
TGTGCCAGCATGTCCGGGGCCAACGTCCTGACTTTC
>TRBV4-1|TRBD2|.|TRBJ2-5
CASSQRPTSGQETQYF
TGCGCCAGCAGCCAAAGGCCCACTAGCGGGCAAGAGACCCAGTACTTC
>TRBV7-9|TRBD2|.|TRBJ2-7
CASSTQGLADHYEQYF
TGTGCCAGCAGCACGCAGGGACTAGCGGACCACTACGAGCAGTACTTC